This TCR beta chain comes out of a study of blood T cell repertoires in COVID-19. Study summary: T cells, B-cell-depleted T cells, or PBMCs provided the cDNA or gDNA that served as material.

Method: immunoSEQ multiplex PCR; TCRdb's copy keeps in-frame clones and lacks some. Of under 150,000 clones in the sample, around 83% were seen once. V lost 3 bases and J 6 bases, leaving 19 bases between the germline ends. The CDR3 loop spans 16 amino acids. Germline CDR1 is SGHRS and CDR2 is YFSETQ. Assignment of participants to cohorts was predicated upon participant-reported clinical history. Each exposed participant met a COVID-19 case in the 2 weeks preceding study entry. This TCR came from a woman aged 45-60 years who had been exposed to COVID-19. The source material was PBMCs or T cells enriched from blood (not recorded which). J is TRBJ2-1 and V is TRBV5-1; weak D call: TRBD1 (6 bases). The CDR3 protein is CASSSRDTKLGNEQFF. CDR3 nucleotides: TGCGCCAGCAGCTCCCGGGACACCAAGTTGGGCAATGAGCAGTTCTTC.